The rows below give T cell receptor beta chains drawn from one sample of a study of cytomegalovirus exposure and HLA in healthy donors. Here immunoSEQ multiplex PCR was the method, and the copy in TCRdb shows in-frame clones only, minus some. There are 200,000 to 300,000 clones in the sample; roughly four fifths occur only once, and about 2% lies in the top ten. Sequenced material: PBMCs. These receptors were collected from a woman aged 40 to 50 in good health and CMV-seropositive. CDR3s include the opening cysteine and the closing phenylalanine or tryptophan. Fields, in order: V gene, J gene, D gene, clone size, CDR3 DNA, CDR3 protein. The D gene is left open where the match is weak. The size of a clone is reported for some rows only, either as once, few or many, or as a class for expanded clones.

TRBV28,TRBJ2-1,-,-,TGTGCCAGCAGTTCAAACTCTAAAAGAATGAATGAGCAGTTCTTC,CASSSNSKRMNEQFF
TRBV15,TRBJ2-7,-,-,TGTGCCACTGGAATAAAACGGGAGCCCCGCTACGAGCAGTACTTC,CATGIKREPRYEQYF
TRBV10-2,TRBJ1-3,TRBD1,once,TGCGCCAGCAGTGACTACAGGGGGCTTGGAAACACCATATATTTT,CASSDYRGLGNTIYF
TRBV12-5,TRBJ1-2,TRBD1,-,TGTGCTAGTGCCCCCCCAAGGGCAGGGGGCGACTATGGCTACACCTTC,CASAPPRAGGDYGYTF
TRBV6-6,TRBJ1-5,TRBD1,-,TGTGCCAGCAGTTACACGGGACAGGGACCTACTCAGCCCCAGCATTTT,CASSYTGQGPTQPQHF
TRBV30,TRBJ1-5,-,-,TGTGCCTGGAGTGTCTACGGGGTGGGGGGGCCCCAGCATTTT,CAWSVYGVGGPQHF
TRBV12-5,TRBJ2-7,-,-,TGTGCTAGTGGAGCCGTTGACTACGAGCAGTACTTC,CASGAVDYEQYF
TRBV5-5,TRBJ2-1,TRBD2,-,TGTGCCAGCAGCTCCCTAATGCTCCTAGCGGGAGGATACAATGAGCAGTTCTTC,CASSSLMLLAGGYNEQFF
TRBV18,TRBJ2-7,TRBD2,-,TGTGCCAGCTCACCACGGGTCGGGGAGGGCCCCTACGAGCAGTACTTC,CASSPRVGEGPYEQYF
TRBV6-5,TRBJ2-7,TRBD2,-,TGTGCCAGCTGGGGACTAGCGGGAACCTACGAGCAGTACTTC,CASWGLAGTYEQYF
TRBV7-8,TRBJ2-7,-,-,TGTGCCAGCAGCTTAGCCTCCACAGGGTCCTACGAGCAGTACTTC,CASSLASTGSYEQYF
TRBV28,TRBJ2-1,TRBD2,-,TGTGCCAGCATCAGCGGGGCTAGCGGGTACAATGAGCAGTTCTTC,CASISGASGYNEQFF
TRBV5-1,TRBJ1-1,TRBD1,-,TGCGCCAGCAGCGTAGACAGGGGCGCCACTGAAGCTTTCTTT,CASSVDRGATEAFF
TRBV11-1,TRBJ2-1,-,few,TGTGCCAGCAGTCAGGACTTCTCCTACAATGAGCAGTTCTTC,CASSQDFSYNEQFF
TRBV4-3,TRBJ2-7,-,-,TGCGCCAGCAGCCGCGGGACCAAACAAGAGCAGTACTTC,CASSRGTKQEQYF
TRBV29-1,TRBJ2-3,-,-,TGCAGCGTTCGAATAGATACAGATACGCAGTATTTT,CSVRIDTDTQYF
TRBV28,TRBJ1-2,TRBD1,-,TGTGCCAGCAGAGTATACAGGGGGCTCTCTTCTGGCTACACCTTC,CASRVYRGLSSGYTF
TRBV6-4,TRBJ2-1,TRBD2,-,TGTGCCAGCAGCTTCGGACTAGGCAATGAGCAGTTCTTC,CASSFGLGNEQFF
TRBV25-1,TRBJ1-1,-,-,TGTGCCACAAACACCGGGGGGCCGGGGACTGAAGCTTTCTTT,CATNTGGPGTEAFF
TRBV4-3,TRBJ2-7,-,-,TGCGCCAGCAGCCCAGCCGGGTTCACAAAGACCGGACAGTTAACATACGAGCAGTACTTC,CASSPAGFTKTGQLTYEQYF
TRBV7-3,TRBJ1-1,-,-,TGTGCCAGCAGCTTGGGAGGTGGTCGTGTCACTGAAGCTTTCTTT,CASSLGGGRVTEAFF
TRBV28,TRBJ2-7,-,-,TGTGCCACCTTACCCCGGGACACAGTTGCGGGCGAGCAGTACTTC,CATLPRDTVAGEQYF
TRBV15,TRBJ2-3,-,once,TGTGCCACCAGCAGAGCGTCGGATACGCAGTATTTT,CATSRASDTQYF
TRBV5-6,TRBJ2-7,TRBD1,-,TGTGCCAGCAGCTTTATTACAGGGGCCCCTTACGAGCAGTACTTC,CASSFITGAPYEQYF
TRBV6-1,TRBJ1-1,-,-,TGTGCCAGCAGTGAAGTGACAGACATGAACACTGAAGCTTTCTTT,CASSEVTDMNTEAFF
TRBV28,TRBJ2-3,TRBD2,-,TGTGCCAGCAGTTCGCCCGGGACTAGCGGAACAGATACGCAGTATTTT,CASSSPGTSGTDTQYF
TRBV7-8,TRBJ1-5,TRBD1,-,TGTGCCAGCAGCGATGACAGGGGGCGGCTTTCGCAGCCCCAGCATTTT,CASSDDRGRLSQPQHF
TRBV5-4,TRBJ1-1,-,-,TGTGCCAGCAGCTTGGGGGGCAGTATCATGAACACTGAAGCTTTCTTT,CASSLGGSIMNTEAFF
TRBV30,TRBJ1-1,TRBD1,-,TGTGCCTGGAGTGTAGGGGGCCTGGGCACTGAAGCTTTCTTT,CAWSVGGLGTEAFF
TRBV7-2,TRBJ2-1,-,-,TGTGCCAGCAGCTTAGACTGGCCAGGGGGGCGCAATGAGCAGTTCTTC,CASSLDWPGGRNEQFF
TRBV5-1,TRBJ1-4,-,-,TGCGCCAGCAGCCGGGGGGGATCAGAAAAACTGTTTTTT,CASSRGGSEKLFF
TRBV9,TRBJ1-3,TRBD1,-,TGTGCCAGCAGCGTAGGGACAGGGGGATCTGGAAACACCATATATTTT,CASSVGTGGSGNTIYF
TRBV9,TRBJ2-1,TRBD2,once,TGTGCCAGCAGCGTAGTCGGGACTAGCGGGAACAATGAGCAGTTCTTC,CASSVVGTSGNNEQFF
TRBV4-3,TRBJ2-5,TRBD1,-,TGCGCCAGCAGCCAAGATCGGGAGCTAAGATCGGGACAGGGGGCATCGGAGACCCAGTACTTC,CASSQDRELRSGQGASETQYF
TRBV4-2,TRBJ1-1,TRBD1,-,TGTGCCAGCAGCGAACGGACAGGACTCCCTATTGAAGCTTTCTTT,CASSERTGLPIEAFF
TRBV19,TRBJ2-7,TRBD2,-,TGTGCCAGTAGTATAGATCTGGCCAGCGGGAGCTACGAGCAGTACTTC,CASSIDLASGSYEQYF
TRBV2,TRBJ2-7,TRBD1,-,TGTGCCAGCAGCCGGACAGGGACTTCCTACGAGCAGTACTTC,CASSRTGTSYEQYF
TRBV19,TRBJ2-2,-,-,TGTGCCAGTAGTATAGTTCATACCGGGGAGCTGTTTTTT,CASSIVHTGELFF
TRBV30,TRBJ1-5,-,-,TGTGCCTGGAGTGTTAAGGGGAACAATCAGCCCCAGCATTTT,CAWSVKGNNQPQHF
TRBV29-1,TRBJ2-5,TRBD2,-,TGCAGCGTTGTAGGGGCGGGAGCGGGGGAGACCCAGTACTTC,CSVVGAGAGETQYF
TRBV27,TRBJ2-3,-,few,TGTGCCAGCAGTCGACTAGTGGCGAGCACAGATACGCAGTATTTT,CASSRLVASTDTQYF